This record covers a single TCR beta chain. The CDR3 extends over 13 amino acids. CDR1 and CDR2 (germline): MNHEY, SVGAGI. V lost 7 bases and J 6 bases, leaving 13 bases between the germline ends. The sample originates from a study of blood T cell repertoires in COVID-19. Libraries were prepared by immunoSEQ multiplex PCR; TCRdb keeps only in-frame clonotypes and omits some of them. The sample consists of about 170,000 clones, approximately 83% of them appearing once. The clonotype was recovered from a human donor with acute or convalescent COVID-19. The donor label of this sample is uncertain. The chain couples TRBV6-5 to TRBJ2-1; D is possibly TRBD2 (6 bases). Sequenced sample: peripheral blood. Written as DNA, the CDR3 is TGTGCCAGCACCGTCCGAGCGGGCAATGAGCAGTTCTTC. Translated, it gives CASTVRAGNEQFF.